A selection of T cell receptor beta chains follows, all from one sample in a study of shared clonotypes between healthy human individuals. Libraries were prepared by immunoSEQ multiplex PCR; TCRdb keeps only in-frame clonotypes and omits some of them. Among under 600,000 clones listed, less than 98% were seen once. Sequencing used naive CD4+ T cells sorted from blood. These TCRs come from a woman in her thirties in good health. CDR3s include the opening cysteine and the closing phenylalanine or tryptophan. The D gene is left open where the match is weak. Only some rows state a clone size, as once, few, many or a class for expanded clones.

d_gene | j_gene | v_gene | abundance | CDR3aa | CDR3nt
. | TRBJ1-1 | TRBV23-1 | . | CASSQSKTEGMNTEAFF | TGCGCCAGCAGTCAATCGAAGACAGAGGGAATGAACACTGAAGCTTTCTTT
. | TRBJ1-1 | TRBV7-2 | once | CASSLRRGAGGNTEAFF | TGTGCCAGCAGCTTAAGGAGAGGGGCAGGAGGAAACACTGAAGCTTTCTTT
. | TRBJ2-7 | TRBV5-6 | . | CASSLFSPGLNDF | TGTGCCAGCAGCTTGTTCAGTCCGGGACTTAACGACTTC
TRBD2 | TRBJ2-7 | TRBV2 | . | CASRRRPGTSGYEQYF | TGTGCCAGCAGGCGGAGACCCGGGACTAGCGGCTACGAGCAGTACTTC
. | TRBJ2-7 | TRBV29-1 | . | CSTGTGFIYEQYF | TGCAGCACTGGGACTGGTTTTATCTACGAGCAGTACTTC
. | TRBJ1-1 | TRBV2 | . | CASSPRAGDNTEAFF | TGTGCCAGCAGCCCACGGGCAGGAGATAACACTGAAGCTTTCTTT
. | TRBJ1-5 | TRBV5-6 | . | CASSSALDWNQPQHF | TGTGCCAGCAGCTCGGCTCTTGATTGGAATCAGCCCCAGCATTTT
TRBD2 | TRBJ2-1 | TRBV19 | . | CASSMSGGLAHEQFF | TGTGCCAGTAGTATGAGCGGGGGTCTGGCCCATGAGCAGTTCTTC
TRBD2 | TRBJ2-1 | TRBV7-9 | . | CASSLWTSGNNEQFF | TGTGCCAGCAGCTTGTGGACTAGCGGAAACAATGAGCAGTTCTTC
. | TRBJ2-5 | TRBV18 | . | CASSPSSTRTISETQYF | TGTGCCAGCTCACCCTCCTCCACCAGGACTATATCAGAGACCCAGTACTTC
TRBD1 | TRBJ1-1 | TRBV7-2 | . | CASSPGTGGFLEAFF | TGTGCCAGCAGCCCCGGGACAGGGGGCTTTCTTGAAGCTTTCTTT
TRBD1 | TRBJ1-1 | TRBV6-6 | . | CASSYGQGVNTEAFF | TGTGCCAGCAGTTACGGTCAGGGGGTGAACACTGAAGCTTTCTTT
TRBD1 | TRBJ2-3 | TRBV28 | . | CASSLPDRVGTDTQYF | TGTGCCAGCAGTTTACCCGACAGGGTAGGCACAGATACGCAGTATTTT
. | TRBJ1-5 | TRBV6-5 | . | CASREGAGNQPQHF | TGTGCCAGCCGTGAAGGGGCTGGAAATCAGCCCCAGCATTTT
. | TRBJ2-7 | TRBV18 | . | CASSLLVQHEQYF | TGTGCCAGCTCACTCCTAGTACAGCACGAGCAGTACTTC
TRBD2 | TRBJ2-2 | TRBV5-1 | . | CASSFSSGRINTGELFF | TGCGCCAGCAGCTTTTCGAGCGGGAGGATTAACACCGGGGAGCTGTTTTTT
TRBD1 | TRBJ1-2 | TRBV6-6 | . | CASSLIQGARGGYTF | TGTGCCAGCAGTTTAATACAGGGGGCGCGTGGTGGCTACACCTTC
TRBD1 | TRBJ2-7 | TRBV6-6 | . | CASSTTGVHEQYF | TGTGCCAGCAGTACGACAGGGGTCCACGAGCAGTACTTC
. | TRBJ1-4 | TRBV7-9 | . | CASSFGRPVGEKLFF | TGTGCCAGCAGCTTTGGCAGACCGGTTGGGGAAAAACTGTTTTTT
TRBD1 | TRBJ2-2 | TRBV7-9 | . | CASTFQGASMGELFF | TGTGCCAGCACCTTCCAGGGGGCGTCTATGGGGGAGCTGTTTTTT
TRBD1 | TRBJ2-1 | TRBV19 | . | CATRRRTGMHEQFF | TGTGCCACCCGGCGAAGGACAGGGATGCATGAGCAGTTCTTC
. | TRBJ1-2 | TRBV5-5 | . | CASSFGGEGRYGYTF | TGTGCCAGCAGCTTCGGTGGGGAGGGACGGTATGGCTACACCTTC
. | TRBJ1-2 | TRBV28 | . | CASSNDPNSNYGYTF | TGTGCCAGCAGTAATGACCCGAATTCCAACTATGGCTACACCTTC
. | TRBJ2-7 | TRBV19 | . | CASSIARDVNEQYF | TGTGCCAGTAGTATAGCTCGGGACGTGAACGAGCAGTACTTC
. | TRBJ2-7 | TRBV25-1 | . | CASSGWGQGMNEQYF | TGTGCCAGCAGTGGCTGGGGGCAGGGAATGAACGAGCAGTACTTC
TRBD1 | TRBJ2-7 | TRBV6-1 | . | CASSAGQRSYEQYF | TGTGCCAGCAGTGCGGGACAGCGCTCCTACGAGCAGTACTTC
. | TRBJ1-3 | TRBV7-6 | . | CASSPLTGGNTIYF | TGTGCCAGCAGCCCTCTCACCGGGGGAAACACCATATATTTT
. | TRBJ2-3 | TRBV28 | . | CASRMPGVPDTQYF | TGTGCCAGCAGGATGCCGGGAGTTCCAGATACGCAGTATTTT
TRBD1 | TRBJ1-1 | TRBV5-1 | once | CASSFTGGGNTEAFF | TGCGCCAGCAGCTTCACAGGGGGCGGAAACACTGAAGCTTTCTTT
. | TRBJ1-5 | TRBV6-1 | . | CASSDLGFSKTQHF | TGTGCCAGCAGTGATCTTGGGTTTTCGAAGACCCAGCATTTT
. | TRBJ2-7 | TRBV28 | . | CASSIPDGAYEQYF | TGTGCCAGCAGTATACCGGACGGTGCCTACGAGCAGTACTTC
TRBD2 | TRBJ2-1 | TRBV9 | . | CASSAGLAGVGEQFF | TGTGCCAGCAGCGCCGGACTAGCGGGAGTGGGTGAGCAGTTCTTC
. | TRBJ2-7 | TRBV28 | . | CASSPPGTRAYEQYF | TGTGCCAGCAGTCCCCCGGGGACGCGGGCCTACGAGCAGTACTTC
. | TRBJ1-1 | TRBV7-9 | . | CASSLDGQMNTEAFF | TGTGCCAGCAGCTTAGACGGACAGATGAACACTGAAGCTTTCTTT
. | TRBJ2-7 | TRBV19 | . | CASSIGRRPYEQYF | TGTGCCAGTAGTATAGGCAGGCGTCCCTACGAGCAGTACTTC
. | TRBJ2-7 | TRBV4-1 | . | CASSQDLVQGTYLSYEQYF | TGCGCCAGCAGCCAAGATTTGGTCCAGGGGACGTACCTCTCCTACGAGCAGTACTTC